The 6 T cell receptor beta chains given below trace back to one sample, sequenced in a study of shared clonotypes between healthy human individuals. Sequencing used immunoSEQ multiplex PCR; TCRdb keeps in-frame clones, though not all of them. The table records 950,000 to 1,100,000 clones, approximately 80% of them present only once. What was sequenced was memory CD4+ T cells from PBMCs. As for subset: CD45RA-negative fraction. Source of these receptors: a young man in good health. Some clones in this sample may be carry-over from other donors' samples.

The chain couples TRBV6-5 to TRBJ1-1; 7 positions match TRBD1. J gave up 4 bases and V 5 bases, and 4 bases lay outside the gene matches. CDR3 length: 13 amino acids. Per the germline V gene, CDR1 is MNHEY and CDR2 is SVGAGI. CDR3 region: CASSTGQLTEAFF. In DNA form, the CDR3 reads TGTGCCAGCAGTACGGGACAGCTCACTGAAGCTTTCTTT.

This clone was recorded once. The V call is TRBV19, the J call TRBJ1-1, with 7 positions matching TRBD1. With 4 bases clipped from V and 0 bases from J, the junction kept 5 bases outside the gene matches. The CDR3 length is 15 residues. Germline CDR1 and CDR2: LNHDA and SQIVND (reference sequence). The CDR3 DNA reads TGTGCCAGTAGTAAACAGGGGTTGGTGAACACTGAAGCTTTCTTT. Translated, it gives CASSKQGLVNTEAFF.

This sequence joins TRBV6-5 and TRBJ1-2; possibly TRBD1 for D (5 bases). The ends were cut back, 8 bases at V and 0 bases at J, with 16 bases in the middle. Germline CDR1 and CDR2: MNHEY and SVGAGI. This CDR3 spans 15 amino acids. The CDR3 nucleotides read TGTGCCAGCGCCCGAGACAGCGAATCTAACTATGGCTACACCTTC. Translating it yields CASARDSESNYGYTF.

This clone is a singleton in its sample. The chain links TRBV2 to TRBJ1-4, with D maybe TRBD1 (6 bases). The V end was cut by 11 bases, the J end by 7 bases, with 14 bases between. Germline V gene lookup returns CDR1 SNHLY and CDR2 FYNNEI. The CDR3 loop spans 12 amino acids. The DNA for the CDR3 is TGTGCCGTACAGGGATCCACTGAAAAACTGTTTTTT. Its protein product is CAVQGSTEKLFF.

This sequence joins TRBV6-1 and TRBJ2-1; 8 bases map to TRBD1. In germline, CDR1 is MNHNS, CDR2 SASEGT. The CDR3 loop spans 13 amino acids. The V segment lost 6 bases and the J segment 6 bases; nucleotides outside the gene matches: 4. This CDR3 reads CASRRTGSNEQFF. Written as DNA, the CDR3 is TGTGCCAGCAGGCGGACAGGGAGCAATGAGCAGTTCTTC.

The V and J genes are TRBV28 and TRBJ1-3; a possible D gene is TRBD1 (5 bases). The CDR3 has 16 amino acids. The germline V and J ends were trimmed by 1 base and 3 bases, with 13 bases remaining between them. Germline lookup yields CDR1 MDHEN and CDR2 SYDVKM. For the CDR3, the DNA is TGTGCCAGCAGTTTATCGGGGGAAAGGGTTGGAAACACCATATATTTT. It is translated as CASSLSGERVGNTIYF.